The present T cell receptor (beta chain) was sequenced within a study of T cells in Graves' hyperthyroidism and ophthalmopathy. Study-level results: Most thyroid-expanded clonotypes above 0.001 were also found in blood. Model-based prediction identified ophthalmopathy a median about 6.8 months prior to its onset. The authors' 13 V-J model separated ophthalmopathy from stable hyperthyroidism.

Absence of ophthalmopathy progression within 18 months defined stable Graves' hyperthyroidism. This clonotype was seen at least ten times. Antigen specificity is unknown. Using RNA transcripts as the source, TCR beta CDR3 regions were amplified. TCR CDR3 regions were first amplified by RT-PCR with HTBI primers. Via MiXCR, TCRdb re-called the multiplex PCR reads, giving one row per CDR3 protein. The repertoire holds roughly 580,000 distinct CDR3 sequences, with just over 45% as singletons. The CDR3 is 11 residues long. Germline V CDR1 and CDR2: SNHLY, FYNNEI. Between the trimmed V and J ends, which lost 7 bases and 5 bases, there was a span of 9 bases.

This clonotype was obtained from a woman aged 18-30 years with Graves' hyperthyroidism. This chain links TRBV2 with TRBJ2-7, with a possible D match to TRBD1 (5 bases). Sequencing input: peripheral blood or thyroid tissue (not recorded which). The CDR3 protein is CASIRGHEQYF. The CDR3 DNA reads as TGTGCCAGCATAAGGGGCCACGAGCAGTACTTC.